These T cell receptor beta chains were read from a single sample in a study of blood T cell repertoires in COVID-19. Here immunoSEQ multiplex PCR was the method, and the copy in TCRdb shows in-frame clones only, minus some. The sample has over 300,000 clones; roughly 88% are singletons. Sequencing input: peripheral blood. The source of these receptors is a woman aged 50 to 65 with acute or convalescent COVID-19. Each CDR3 is given with its conserved first and last residue. D genes are given only for firm matches. Rows give clone size only sometimes, using once, few, many, or a class for an expanded clone.

j_call clone_size d_call v_call cdr3_nt cdr3_aa
TRBJ2-4 - - TRBV28 TGTGCCAGCAGTGGGAGATCGGGCATTCAGTACTTC CASSGRSGIQYF
TRBJ2-1 - TRBD2 TRBV5-1 TGCGCCAGCAGCGCCAGGACTAGCAACAATGAGCAGTTCTTC CASSARTSNNEQFF
TRBJ2-1 - - TRBV6-5 TGTGCCAGCAGTTACCCGGGAGACCTTACTAGGGAGCAGTTCTTC CASSYPGDLTREQFF
TRBJ1-2 - - TRBV29-1 TGCAGCGTTGAAGCCATCCCCTTGACAGGAGCCTCGAGGGGCTACACCTTC CSVEAIPLTGASRGYTF
TRBJ2-5 - - TRBV24-1 TGTGCCACCAGTGATGGTCAGGGGCGGGAGGAGACCCAGTACTTC CATSDGQGREETQYF
TRBJ2-7 - TRBD2 TRBV27 TGTGCCAGCAGTTATATTCGGACTAGCGGGACCTACGAGCAGTACTTC CASSYIRTSGTYEQYF
TRBJ1-2 - TRBD1 TRBV18 TGTGCCAGCTCACCAAAGGTCAAAGGGCGTGAAGGGGGCTCTGGCTACACCTTC CASSPKVKGREGGSGYTF
TRBJ2-1 - - TRBV19 TGTGCCAGTAGTATAACAGCGGCTAGAGGAAGGGATGAGCAGTTCTTC CASSITAARGRDEQFF
TRBJ2-7 - - TRBV13 TGTGCCAGCAGCTTAGAGCTAGGATCCGAGCAGTACTTC CASSLELGSEQYF
TRBJ2-1 - - TRBV7-9 TGTGCCAGCAGCTTCAGAAGGGTCGGGGGTGAGCAGTTCTTC CASSFRRVGGEQFF
TRBJ2-5 - TRBD2 TRBV28 TGTGCCAGCAGATCTCCGGGACTAGCGGCCGAGGAGACCCAGTACTTC CASRSPGLAAEETQYF
TRBJ2-7 few TRBD2 TRBV24-1 TGTGCCACCAGCGCTAGCGGGAGCAACTACGAGCAGTACTTC CATSASGSNYEQYF
TRBJ1-1 - - TRBV7-8 TGTGCCAGCAGCTTCAACAGGGATTTGAACACTGAAGCTTTCTTT CASSFNRDLNTEAFF
TRBJ1-3 - - TRBV5-1 TGCGCCAGCAGCTTACGCGCAGGGTCTGGAAACACCATATATTTT CASSLRAGSGNTIYF
TRBJ2-2 once - TRBV28 TGTGCCACCGGGACTCCGAACACCGGGGAGCTGTTTTTT CATGTPNTGELFF
TRBJ2-5 - TRBD1 TRBV7-2 TGTGCCAGCAGCATAGGGACAGGGTCTGAGACCCAGTACTTC CASSIGTGSETQYF
TRBJ1-2 - - TRBV5-4 TGTGCCAGCAGCTTTTGGGGCGGTAACTATGGCTACACCTTC CASSFWGGNYGYTF
TRBJ2-1 - TRBD2 TRBV7-8 TGTGCCAGCAGCTCGCGGACTAGCGGGTGGCAGTTCTTC CASSSRTSGWQFF
TRBJ2-2 - - TRBV18 TGTGCCAGCTCACCAGGGGCAGACGCGAACACCGGGGAGCTGTTTTTT CASSPGADANTGELFF
TRBJ2-7 - TRBD1 TRBV27 TGTGCCAGCACCATAGGACAGGGCTACGAGCAGTACTTC CASTIGQGYEQYF
TRBJ2-7 few - TRBV5-4 TGTGCCAGCAGCGGCAGGGATTACGAGCAGTACTTC CASSGRDYEQYF
TRBJ2-1 once - TRBV16 TGTGCCAGCAGCCCGGACAGTACTAATGAGCAGTTCTTC CASSPDSTNEQFF
TRBJ2-3 few - TRBV27 TGTGCCAGCAGTTTAGGAGTCAGGGGAGAGCGTACGCAGTATTTT CASSLGVRGERTQYF
TRBJ2-5 - - TRBV5-4 TGTGCCAGCAGCGTCGGGACTCTTCAAGAGACCCAGTACTTC CASSVGTLQETQYF
TRBJ2-7 once TRBD2 TRBV28 TGTGCCAGCAGTTTCGGGACTAGCGGGAGTGTTGAGTACTTC CASSFGTSGSVEYF
TRBJ1-5 - - TRBV6-2/TRBV6-3 TGTGCCAGCAGTCCGAGCGGTTCTTTTCAGCCCCAGCATTTT CASSPSGSFQPQHF
TRBJ1-2 few - TRBV18 TGTGCCAGCTCACCCGAGACAGAGTACTATGGCTACACCTTC CASSPETEYYGYTF
TRBJ2-1 - - TRBV15 TGTGCCACCAGCACGGGACTTGCCTACAATGAGCAGTTCTTC CATSTGLAYNEQFF